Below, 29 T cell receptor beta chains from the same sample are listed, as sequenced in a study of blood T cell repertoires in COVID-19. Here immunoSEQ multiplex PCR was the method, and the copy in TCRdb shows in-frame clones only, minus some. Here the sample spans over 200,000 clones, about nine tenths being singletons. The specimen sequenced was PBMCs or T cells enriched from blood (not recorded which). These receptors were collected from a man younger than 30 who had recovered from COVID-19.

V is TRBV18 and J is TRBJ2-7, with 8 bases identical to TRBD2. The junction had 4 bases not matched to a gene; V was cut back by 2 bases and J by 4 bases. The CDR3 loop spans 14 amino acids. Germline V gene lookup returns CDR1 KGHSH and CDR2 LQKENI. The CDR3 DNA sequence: TGTGCCAGCTCACCAAAGAGCGGGGGTTACGAGCAGTACTTC. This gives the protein CASSPKSGGYEQYF.

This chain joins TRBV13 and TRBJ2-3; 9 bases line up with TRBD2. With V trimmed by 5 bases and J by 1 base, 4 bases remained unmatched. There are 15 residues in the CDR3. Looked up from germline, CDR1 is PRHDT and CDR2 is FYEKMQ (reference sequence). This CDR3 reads CASSAGTSRTDTQYF. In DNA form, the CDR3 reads TGTGCCAGCAGCGCCGGGACTAGCCGCACAGATACGCAGTATTTT.

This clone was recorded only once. In DNA form, the CDR3 reads TGTGCCAGCAGTTTCTCCTACTCCTACGAGCAGTACTTC. This encodes CASSFSYSYEQYF. The V call is TRBV12-3 or TRBV12-4, the J call TRBJ2-7, with D uncertain. Trimming removed 3 bases at V and 0 bases at J, with 6 bases between. The length of the CDR3 is 13 residues.

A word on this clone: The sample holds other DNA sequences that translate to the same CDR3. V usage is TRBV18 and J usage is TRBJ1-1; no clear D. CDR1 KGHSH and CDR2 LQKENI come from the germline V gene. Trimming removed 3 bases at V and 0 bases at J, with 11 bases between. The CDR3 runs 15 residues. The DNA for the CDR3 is TGTGCCAGCTCACCTTCAGAGGGCATGAACACTGAAGCTTTCTTT. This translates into CASSPSEGMNTEAFF.

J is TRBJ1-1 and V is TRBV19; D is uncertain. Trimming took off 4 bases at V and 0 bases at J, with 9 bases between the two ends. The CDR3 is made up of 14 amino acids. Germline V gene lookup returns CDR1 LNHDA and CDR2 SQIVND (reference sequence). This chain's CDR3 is CASSRPRMNTEAFF. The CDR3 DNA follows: TGTGCCAGTAGTAGGCCCAGGATGAACACTGAAGCTTTCTTT.

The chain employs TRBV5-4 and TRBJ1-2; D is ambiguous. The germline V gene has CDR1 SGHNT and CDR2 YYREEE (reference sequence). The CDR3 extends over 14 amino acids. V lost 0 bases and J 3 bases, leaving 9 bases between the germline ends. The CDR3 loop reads CASSLVGSHYGYTF. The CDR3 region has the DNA TGTGCCAGCAGCTTGGTTGGGAGCCACTATGGCTACACCTTC.

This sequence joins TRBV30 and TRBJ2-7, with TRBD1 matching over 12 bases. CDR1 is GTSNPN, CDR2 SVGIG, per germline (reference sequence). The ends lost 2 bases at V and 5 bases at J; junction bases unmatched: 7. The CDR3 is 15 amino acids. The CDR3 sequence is CAWSFGDRGLNEQYF. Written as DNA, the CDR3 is TGTGCCTGGAGTTTCGGGGACAGGGGGCTAAACGAGCAGTACTTC.

The CDR3 nucleotides read TGTGCCAGCAGTTTTAGTACGACTGAAGCTTTCTTT. Its translation is CASSFSTTEAFF. The chain combines TRBV12-3 or TRBV12-4 with TRBJ1-1; D not certain. Trimming took 3 bases from V and 5 from J, leaving 7 bases between them. CDR3 size: 12 residues.

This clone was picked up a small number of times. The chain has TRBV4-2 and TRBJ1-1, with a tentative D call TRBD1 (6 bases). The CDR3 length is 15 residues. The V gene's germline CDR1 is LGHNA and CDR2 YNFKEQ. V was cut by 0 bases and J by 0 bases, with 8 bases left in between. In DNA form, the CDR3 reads TGTGCCAGCAGCCAAGATTCAGGGGTGAACACTGAAGCTTTCTTT. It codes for CASSQDSGVNTEAFF.

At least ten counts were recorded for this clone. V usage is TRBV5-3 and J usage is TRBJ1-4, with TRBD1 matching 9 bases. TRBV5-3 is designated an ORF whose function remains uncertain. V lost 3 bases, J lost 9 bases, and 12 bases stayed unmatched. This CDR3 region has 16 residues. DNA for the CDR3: TGTGCCAGAAGCTACGATAGGGACAGGGTTCAGAAAAAACTGTTTTTT. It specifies CARSYDRDRVQKKLFF.

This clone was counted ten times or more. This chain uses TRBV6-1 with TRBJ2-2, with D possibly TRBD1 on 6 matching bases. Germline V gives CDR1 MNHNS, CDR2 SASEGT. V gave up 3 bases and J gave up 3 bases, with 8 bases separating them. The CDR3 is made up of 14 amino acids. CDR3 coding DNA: TGTGCCAGCAGTGAGGGGGCCGACACCGGGGAGCTGTTTTTT. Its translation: CASSEGADTGELFF.

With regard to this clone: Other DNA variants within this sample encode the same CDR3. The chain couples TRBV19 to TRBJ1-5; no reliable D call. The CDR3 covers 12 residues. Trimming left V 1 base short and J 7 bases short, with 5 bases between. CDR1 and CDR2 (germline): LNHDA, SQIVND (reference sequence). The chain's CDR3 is CASSIGAQPQHF. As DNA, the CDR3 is TGTGCCAGTAGTATAGGAGCGCAGCCCCAGCATTTT.

The CDR3 sequence: CASSIFRDRSYGYTF. The CDR3 nucleotides read TGTGCCAGCAGCATATTCAGGGATAGGAGCTATGGCTACACCTTC. V usage is TRBV21-1 and J usage is TRBJ1-2; TRBD1, the table's D call, lacks a check against the DNA. TRBV21-1 is a pseudogene segment. This CDR3 is 15 amino acids long.

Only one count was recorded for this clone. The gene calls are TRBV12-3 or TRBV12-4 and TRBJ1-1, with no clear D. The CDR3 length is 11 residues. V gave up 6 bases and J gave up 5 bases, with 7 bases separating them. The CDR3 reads CASRGRTEAFF. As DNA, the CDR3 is TGTGCCAGCAGGGGGAGGACTGAAGCTTTCTTT.

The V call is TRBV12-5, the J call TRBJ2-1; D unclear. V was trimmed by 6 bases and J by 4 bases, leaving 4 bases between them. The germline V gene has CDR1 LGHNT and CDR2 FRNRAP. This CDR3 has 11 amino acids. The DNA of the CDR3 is TGTGCTAGTGGGTCATACAATGAGCAGTTCTTC. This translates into CASGSYNEQFF.

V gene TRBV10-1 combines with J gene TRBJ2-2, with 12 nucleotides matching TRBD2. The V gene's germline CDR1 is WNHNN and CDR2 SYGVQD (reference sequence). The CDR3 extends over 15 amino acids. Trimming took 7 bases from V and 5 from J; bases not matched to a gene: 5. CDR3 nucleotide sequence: TGCGCCAGCAACCCCGGGACTAGCGGGACCGGGGAGCTGTTTTTT. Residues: CASNPGTSGTGELFF.

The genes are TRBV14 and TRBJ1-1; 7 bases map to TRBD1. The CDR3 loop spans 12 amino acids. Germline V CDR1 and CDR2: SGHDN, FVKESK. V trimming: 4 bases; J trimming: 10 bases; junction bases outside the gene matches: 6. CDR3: CASSLTGLGAFF. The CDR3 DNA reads TGTGCCAGCAGCCTGACAGGGCTGGGAGCTTTCTTT. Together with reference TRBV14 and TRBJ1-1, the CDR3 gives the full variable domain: EAGVTQFPSHSVIEKGQTVTLRCDPISGHDNLYWYRRVMGKEIKFLLHFVKESKQDESGMPNNRFLAERTGGTYSTLKVQPAELEDSGVYFCASSLTGLGAFFGQGTRLTVV.

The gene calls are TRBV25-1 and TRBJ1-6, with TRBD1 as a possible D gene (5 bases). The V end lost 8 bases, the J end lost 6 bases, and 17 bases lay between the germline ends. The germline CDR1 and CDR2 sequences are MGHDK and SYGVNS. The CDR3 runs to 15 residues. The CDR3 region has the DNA TGTGCCAGCGGACGGGACTCCGAGGGTAATTCACCCCTCCACTTT. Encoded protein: CASGRDSEGNSPLHF.

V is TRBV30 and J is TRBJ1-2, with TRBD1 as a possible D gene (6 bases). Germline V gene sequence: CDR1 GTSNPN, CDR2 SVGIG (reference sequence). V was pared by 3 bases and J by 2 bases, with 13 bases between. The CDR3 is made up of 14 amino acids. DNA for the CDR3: TGTGCCTGGAGCCCCGGGACACCAAACTATGGCTACACCTTC. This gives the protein CAWSPGTPNYGYTF.

CDR3 nucleotides: TGTGCCAGCAGCTATGAGGGAGTCGTAGATACGCAGTATTTT. Amino acids: CASSYEGVVDTQYF. The rearrangement links TRBV5-6 to TRBJ2-3; D possibly corresponds to TRBD2 (5 bases). V lost 3 bases to trimming and J lost 5 bases, with 13 bases between them. Germline CDR1 and CDR2: SGHDT and YYEEEE. The CDR3 loop spans 14 amino acids.

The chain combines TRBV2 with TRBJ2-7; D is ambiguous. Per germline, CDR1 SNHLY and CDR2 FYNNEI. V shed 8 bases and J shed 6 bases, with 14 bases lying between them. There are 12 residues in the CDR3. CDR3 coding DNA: TGTGCCAGCGACTTAAATAAAGGCGAGCAGTACTTC. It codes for CASDLNKGEQYF.

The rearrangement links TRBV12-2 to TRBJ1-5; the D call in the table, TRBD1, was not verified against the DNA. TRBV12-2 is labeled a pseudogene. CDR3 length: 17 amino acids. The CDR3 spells CASRLVRVDSDNQPQHF. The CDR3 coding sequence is TGTGCAAGTCGCTTAGTACGGGTGGACAGCGACAATCAGCCCCAGCATTTT.

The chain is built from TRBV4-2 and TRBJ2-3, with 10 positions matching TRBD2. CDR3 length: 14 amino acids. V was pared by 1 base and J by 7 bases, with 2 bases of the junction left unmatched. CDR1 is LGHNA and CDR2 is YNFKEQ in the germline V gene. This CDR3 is CASSQATSGHTQYF. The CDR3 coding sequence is TGTGCCAGCAGCCAAGCGACTAGCGGGCATACGCAGTATTTT.

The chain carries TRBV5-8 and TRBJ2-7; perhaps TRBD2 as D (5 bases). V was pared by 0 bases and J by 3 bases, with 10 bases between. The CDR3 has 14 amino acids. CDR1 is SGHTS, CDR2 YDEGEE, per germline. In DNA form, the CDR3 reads TGTGCCAGCAGCTTGGCCGGAGGCGGCTACGAGCAGTACTTC. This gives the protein CASSLAGGGYEQYF.

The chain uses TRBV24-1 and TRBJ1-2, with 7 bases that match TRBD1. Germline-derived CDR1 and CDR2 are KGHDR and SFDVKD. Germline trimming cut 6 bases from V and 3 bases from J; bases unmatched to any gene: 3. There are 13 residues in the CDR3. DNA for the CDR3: TGTGCCACCAGTCTAAGGGGGCACTATGGCTACACCTTC. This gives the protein CATSLRGHYGYTF.

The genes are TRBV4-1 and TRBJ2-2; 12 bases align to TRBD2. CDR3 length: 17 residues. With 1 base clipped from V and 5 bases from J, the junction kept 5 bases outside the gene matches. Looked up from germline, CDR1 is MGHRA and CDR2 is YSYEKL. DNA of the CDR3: TGCGCCAGCAGCCAAGCCGGACTAGCGGGGATAACCGGGGAGCTGTTTTTT. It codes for CASSQAGLAGITGELFF.

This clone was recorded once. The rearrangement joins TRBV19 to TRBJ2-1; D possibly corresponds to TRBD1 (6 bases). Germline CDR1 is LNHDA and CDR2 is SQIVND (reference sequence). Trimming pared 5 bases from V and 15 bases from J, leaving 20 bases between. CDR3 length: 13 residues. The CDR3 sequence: CASSPQGQPRPFF. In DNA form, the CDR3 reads TGTGCCAGTAGTCCCCAAGGACAGCCCCGTCCGTTCTTC.

CDR3 nucleotides: TGTGCCAGTAGTCTCAGGACAGGGAACGAGCAGTACTTC. Translating gives CASSLRTGNEQYF. This rearrangement joins TRBV19 to TRBJ2-7; TRBD1 matches 8 bases. The CDR3 covers 13 residues. Per germline, CDR1 LNHDA and CDR2 SQIVND (reference sequence). J was trimmed by 5 bases and V by 5 bases; bases with no gene match: 5.

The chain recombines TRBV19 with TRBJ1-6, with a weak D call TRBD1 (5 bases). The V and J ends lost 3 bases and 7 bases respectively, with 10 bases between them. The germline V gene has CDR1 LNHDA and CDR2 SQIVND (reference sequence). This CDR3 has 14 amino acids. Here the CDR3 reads CASSIRGGNSPLHF. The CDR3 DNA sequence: TGTGCCAGTAGTATTCGGGGGGGAAATTCACCCCTCCACTTT. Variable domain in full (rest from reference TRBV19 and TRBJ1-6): DGGITQSPKYLFRKEGQNVTLSCEQNLNHDAMYWYRQDPGQGLRLIYYSQIVNDFQKGDIAEGYSVSREKKESFPLTVTSAQKNPTAFYLCASSIRGGNSPLHFGNGTRLTVT.